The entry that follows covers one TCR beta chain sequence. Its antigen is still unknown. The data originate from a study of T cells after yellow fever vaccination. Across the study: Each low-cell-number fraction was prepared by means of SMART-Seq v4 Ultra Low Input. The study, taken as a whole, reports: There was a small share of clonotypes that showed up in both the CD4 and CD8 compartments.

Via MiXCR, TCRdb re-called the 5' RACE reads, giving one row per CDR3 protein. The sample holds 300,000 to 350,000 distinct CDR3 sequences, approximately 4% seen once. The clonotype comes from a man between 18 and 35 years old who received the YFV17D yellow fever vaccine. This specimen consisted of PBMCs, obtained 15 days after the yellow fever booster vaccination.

The CDR3 spells CASSLGTHSGNTIYF. The CDR3 nucleotides are TGTGCCAGCAGCTTGGGGACCCACTCTGGAAACACCATATATTTT. V is TRBV7-2 and J is TRBJ1-3, with D possibly matching TRBD1 (5 bases). Trimming removed 3 bases from V and 0 bases from J, with 9 bases in between. CDR1 SGHTA and CDR2 FQGNSA come from the germline V gene. This CDR3 has 15 amino acids.